The source of this TCR beta chain is a study of control samples from healthy donors and cancer patients (dated by TCRdb to about 2020). The library was made by the immunoSEQ multiplex PCR assay. Drawn from immuneACCESS, this table holds only the in-frame rearrangements with V and J called that TCRdb kept. Clones are partly lost; checked studies trace under half to an unresolved V gene and leave the rest unexplained. This sample comprises about 220,000 clones, 85% to 95% of them detected only once. The ten largest clones add up to about 1.6% of the sample. Taken from the germline V gene, the CDR1 and CDR2 loops are SNHLY and FYNNEI. Inclusive of the bounding cysteine and phenylalanine, the CDR3 is 14 residues long. This entry keeps only the CDR3 DNA: 42 bases, framed from base 1. Concerning this clone: No antigen is known for it. At one boundary the junction diverges from the germline segment, which might be a read error.

Sequencing was done on a sample of blood. This receptor was identified in a man aged 50-59 years in good health. The chain employs TRBV2 and TRBJ1-1; no D gene can be assigned with confidence. The CDR3 corresponds to CASTTFDDGTEASF. The DNA is as follows: TGCGCCAGCACAACATTCGACGACGGCACTGAAGCTTCCTTT.